This record concerns one T cell receptor (beta chain) sequence. This table comes from immunoSEQ multiplex PCR, and its TCRdb copy is limited to in-frame clones, with some not included. The table has a few hundred thousand clones, just under 85% seen once. J was trimmed by 7 bases and V by 4 bases; bases with no gene match: 13. Germline CDR1 SGHVS, CDR2 FQNEAQ. The CDR3 sequence is 16 residues long. The sample originates from a study of blood T cell repertoires in COVID-19. The chain has TRBV7-8 and TRBJ1-5; TRBD1 aligns across 7 bases. Sequenced input: peripheral blood. This clonotype was obtained from a man older than 75 with acute or convalescent COVID-19. The CDR3 reads CASSSGTTGLLQPQHF. As DNA, the CDR3 is TGTGCCAGCAGCTCAGGCACGACAGGGCTGTTACAGCCCCAGCATTTT. Drawing the rest from reference TRBV7-8 and TRBJ1-5, the complete variable domain is GAGVSQSPRYKVAKRGQDVALRCDPISGHVSLFWYQQALGQGPEFLTYFQNEAQLDKSGLPSDRFFAERPEGSVSTLKIQRTQQEDSAVYLCASSSGTTGLLQPQHFGDGTRLSIL.